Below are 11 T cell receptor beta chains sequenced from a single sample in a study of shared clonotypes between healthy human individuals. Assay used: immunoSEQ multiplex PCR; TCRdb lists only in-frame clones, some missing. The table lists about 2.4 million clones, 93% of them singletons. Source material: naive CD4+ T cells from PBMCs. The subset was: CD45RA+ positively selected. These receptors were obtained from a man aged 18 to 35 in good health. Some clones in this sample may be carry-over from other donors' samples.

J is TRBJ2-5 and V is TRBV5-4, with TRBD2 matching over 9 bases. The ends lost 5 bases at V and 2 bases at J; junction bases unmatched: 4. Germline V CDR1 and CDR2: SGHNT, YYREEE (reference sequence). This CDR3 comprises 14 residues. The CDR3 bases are TGTGCCAGCAGAAGACTAGCGGAGCAAGAGACCCAGTACTTC. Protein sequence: CASRRLAEQETQYF.

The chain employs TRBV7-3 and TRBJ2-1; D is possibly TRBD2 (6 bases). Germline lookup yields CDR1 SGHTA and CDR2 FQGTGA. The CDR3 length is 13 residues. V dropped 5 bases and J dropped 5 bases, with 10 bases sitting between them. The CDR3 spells CASSMTRHNEQFF. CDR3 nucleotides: TGTGCCAGCAGCATGACTAGGCACAATGAGCAGTTCTTC.

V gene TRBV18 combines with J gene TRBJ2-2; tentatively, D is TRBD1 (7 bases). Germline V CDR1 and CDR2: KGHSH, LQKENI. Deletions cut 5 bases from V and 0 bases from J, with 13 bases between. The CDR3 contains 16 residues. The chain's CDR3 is CASSAGQLTNTGELFF. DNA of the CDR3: TGTGCCAGCTCAGCGGGACAGCTAACGAACACCGGGGAGCTGTTTTTT.

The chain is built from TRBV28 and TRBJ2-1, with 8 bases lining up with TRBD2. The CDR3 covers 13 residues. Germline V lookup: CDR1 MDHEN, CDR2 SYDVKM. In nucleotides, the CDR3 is TGTGCAGCACATAGCGGGGCCTACAATGAGCAGTTCTTC. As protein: CAAHSGAYNEQFF.

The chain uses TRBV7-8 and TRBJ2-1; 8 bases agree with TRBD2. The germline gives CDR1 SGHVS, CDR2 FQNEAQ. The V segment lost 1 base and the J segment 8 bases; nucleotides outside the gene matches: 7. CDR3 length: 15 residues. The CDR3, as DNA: TGTGCCAGCAGCTTAGGTCCGGGAGGGAGCGATGAGCAGTTCTTC. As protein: CASSLGPGGSDEQFF.

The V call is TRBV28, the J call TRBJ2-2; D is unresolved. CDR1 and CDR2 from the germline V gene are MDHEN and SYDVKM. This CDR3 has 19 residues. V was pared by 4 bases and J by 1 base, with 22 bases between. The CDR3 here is CASSSPSPLTHLNTGELFF. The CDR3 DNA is TGTGCCAGCAGTTCCCCCTCCCCCCTCACCCACCTGAACACCGGGGAGCTGTTTTTT.

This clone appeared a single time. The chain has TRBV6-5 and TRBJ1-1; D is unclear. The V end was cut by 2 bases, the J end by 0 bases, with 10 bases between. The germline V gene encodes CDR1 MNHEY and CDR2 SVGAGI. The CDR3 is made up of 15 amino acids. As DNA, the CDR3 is TGTGCCAGCAGTTACGATTCGGGTGTGAACACTGAAGCTTTCTTT. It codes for CASSYDSGVNTEAFF.

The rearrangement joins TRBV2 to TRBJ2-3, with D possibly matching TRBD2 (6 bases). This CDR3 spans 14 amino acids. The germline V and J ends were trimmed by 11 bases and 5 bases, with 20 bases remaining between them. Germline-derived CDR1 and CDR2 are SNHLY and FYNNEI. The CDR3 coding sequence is TGTGCCGGGAAGGCGGGACCGTCGGTAGATACGCAGTATTTT. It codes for CAGKAGPSVDTQYF.

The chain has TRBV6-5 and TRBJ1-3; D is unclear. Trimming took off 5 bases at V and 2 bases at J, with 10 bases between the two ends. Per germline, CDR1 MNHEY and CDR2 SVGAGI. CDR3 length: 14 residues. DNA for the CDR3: TGTGCCAGCAGTCCGTTCGGGGCTGGAAACACCATATATTTT. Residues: CASSPFGAGNTIYF.

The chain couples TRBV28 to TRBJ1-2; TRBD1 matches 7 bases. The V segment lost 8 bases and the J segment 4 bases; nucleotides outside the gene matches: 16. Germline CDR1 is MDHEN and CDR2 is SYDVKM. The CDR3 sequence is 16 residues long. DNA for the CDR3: TGTGCCAGCGGTACAACAGGGGTAGCGCGTCGCTATGGCTACACCTTC. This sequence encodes CASGTTGVARRYGYTF.

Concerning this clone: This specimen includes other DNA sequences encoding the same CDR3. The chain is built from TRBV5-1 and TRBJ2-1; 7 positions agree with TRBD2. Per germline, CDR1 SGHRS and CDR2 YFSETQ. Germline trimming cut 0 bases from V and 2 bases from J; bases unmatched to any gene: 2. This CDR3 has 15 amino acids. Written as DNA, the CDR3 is TGCGCCAGCAGCTTGGACAGCGGGACCTACAATGAGCAGTTCTTC. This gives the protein CASSLDSGTYNEQFF.